Presented here are 6 T cell receptor beta chains from one specimen sequenced in a study of blood T cell repertoires in COVID-19. TCRdb's table, derived via immunoSEQ multiplex PCR, lists solely in-frame clones and lacks some. The data hold more than 25,000 clones, with about 92% observed a single time. Sequenced material: peripheral blood. The receptors shown here come from a man between 65 and 85 years old with active or convalescent COVID-19.

The rearrangement uses TRBV7-9 and TRBJ1-3, with D perhaps TRBD1 (5 bases). This CDR3 region has 15 residues. V was cut by 4 bases and J by 0 bases, with 10 bases left in between. Germline V gene sequence: CDR1 SEHNR, CDR2 FQNEAQ (reference sequence). For the CDR3, the DNA is TGTGCCAGCAGCTCCCGGGGGAGCTCTGGAAACACCATATATTTT. Its protein product is CASSSRGSSGNTIYF.

The chain combines TRBV5-1 with TRBJ2-1; 14 bases line up with TRBD2. Germline CDR1 SGHRS, CDR2 YFSETQ. V lost 3 bases, J lost 10 bases, and 6 bases stayed unmatched. The CDR3 totals 15 residues. Written as DNA, the CDR3 is TGCGCCAGCAGCTCCGGGACTAGCGGGAGCGGAGAGCAGTTCTTC. It codes for CASSSGTSGSGEQFF. The full variable domain, in which reference TRBV5-1 and TRBJ2-1 provide the parts outside the CDR3, is KAGVTQTPRYLIKTRGQQVTLSCSPISGHRSVSWYQQTPGQGLQFLFEYFSETQRNKGNFPGRFSGRQFSNSRSEMNVSTLELGDSALYLCASSSGTSGSGEQFFGPGTRLTVL.

The chain employs TRBV19 and TRBJ2-7, with 7 bases lining up with TRBD1. V lost 5 bases to trimming and J lost 2 bases; unmatched junction nucleotides: 12. Germline values: CDR1 LNHDA, CDR2 SQIVND (reference sequence). The CDR3 covers 16 residues. As DNA, the CDR3 is TGTGCCAGTAGTGCCACACAGGGGAATCCCACCTACGAGCAGTACTTC. It encodes CASSATQGNPTYEQYF. The whole variable domain, remainder taken from reference TRBV19 and TRBJ2-7, is DGGITQSPKYLFRKEGQNVTLSCEQNLNHDAMYWYRQDPGQGLRLIYYSQIVNDFQKGDIAEGYSVSREKKESFPLTVTSAQKNPTAFYLCASSATQGNPTYEQYFGPGTRLTVT.

The gene calls are TRBV30 and TRBJ1-2; 8 positions agree with TRBD1. Trimming at V came to 4 bases and at J to 4 bases, leaving 11 bases not matched to a gene. Per the germline V gene, CDR1 is GTSNPN and CDR2 is SVGIG (reference sequence). This CDR3 region has 15 residues. The CDR3 sequence: CAWNPMTGTGYGYTF. For the CDR3, the DNA is TGTGCCTGGAATCCGATGACCGGGACAGGCTATGGCTACACCTTC.

This clone was counted once. V usage is TRBV20-1 and J usage is TRBJ2-5; TRBD1 might be the D (5 bases). Germline CDR1 and CDR2: DFQATT and SNEGSKA (reference sequence). The CDR3 covers 11 residues. Trimming removed 5 bases from V and 4 bases from J, with 8 bases in between. Here the CDR3 DNA reads TGCAGTGCTGGACAAGTAGAGACCCAGTACTTC. This translates into CSAGQVETQYF.

The chain is built from TRBV18 and TRBJ1-1, with 9 positions matching TRBD1. Germline V gene sequence: CDR1 KGHSH, CDR2 LQKENI. The CDR3 extends over 16 amino acids. V lost 0 bases to trimming and J lost 3 bases; unmatched junction nucleotides: 5. The CDR3 DNA reads as TGTGCCAGCTCACCACCCGGGACAGGGTTCGACACTGAAGCTTTCTTT. It specifies CASSPPGTGFDTEAFF.